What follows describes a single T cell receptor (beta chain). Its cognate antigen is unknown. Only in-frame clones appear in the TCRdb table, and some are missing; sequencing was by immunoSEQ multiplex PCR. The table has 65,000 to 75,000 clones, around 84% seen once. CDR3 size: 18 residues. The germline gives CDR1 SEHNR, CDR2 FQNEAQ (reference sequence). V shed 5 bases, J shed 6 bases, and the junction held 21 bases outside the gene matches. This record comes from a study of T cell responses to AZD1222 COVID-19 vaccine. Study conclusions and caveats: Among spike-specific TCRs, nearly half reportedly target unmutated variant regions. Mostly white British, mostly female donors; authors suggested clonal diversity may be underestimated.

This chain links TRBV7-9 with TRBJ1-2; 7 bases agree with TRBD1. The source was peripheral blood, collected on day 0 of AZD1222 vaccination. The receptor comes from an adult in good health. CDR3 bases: TGTGCCAGCAGCCTAAAAACTGGGGACAGCTTGGGCTTCAATGGCTACACCTTC. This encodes CASSLKTGDSLGFNGYTF.